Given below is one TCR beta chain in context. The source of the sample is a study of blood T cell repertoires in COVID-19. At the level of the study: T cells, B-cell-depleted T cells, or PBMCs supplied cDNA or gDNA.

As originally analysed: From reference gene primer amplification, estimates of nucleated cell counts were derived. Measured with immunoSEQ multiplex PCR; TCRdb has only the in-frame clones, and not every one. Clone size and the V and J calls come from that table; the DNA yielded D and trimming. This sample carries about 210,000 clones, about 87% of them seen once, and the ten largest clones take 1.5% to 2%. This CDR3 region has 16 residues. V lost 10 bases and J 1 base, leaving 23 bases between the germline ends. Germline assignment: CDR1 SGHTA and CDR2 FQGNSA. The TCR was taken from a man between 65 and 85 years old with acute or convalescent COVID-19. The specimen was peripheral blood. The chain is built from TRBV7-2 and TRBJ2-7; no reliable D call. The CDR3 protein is CATPGVGERRSYEQYF. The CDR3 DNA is TGTGCCACCCCCGGAGTCGGAGAAAGAAGGTCCTACGAGCAGTACTTC.